Shown below are 26 T cell receptor beta chains from a single sample sequenced in a study of blood T cells in healthy people across ages. PCR was performed a second time for about 6 to 12 cycles using a sample-barcoded 5' primer and a J-beta primer mix. MiXCR, applied by TCRdb to the 5' RACE reads, yields one record per CDR3 protein. Here the sample spans roughly 800,000 distinct CDR3 sequences, about 62% being singletons. The sequenced sample was blood. These receptors originate from a man under 40 in good health.

The chain employs TRBV6-1 and TRBJ1-4; D is uncertain. CDR3 length: 14 residues. The germline V gene encodes CDR1 MNHNS and CDR2 SASEGT. Trimming took 4 bases from V and 3 from J, leaving 9 bases between them. The CDR3 coding sequence is TGTGCCAGCAGTGGAGACACAGCTAATGAAAAACTGTTTTTT. Its protein is CASSGDTANEKLFF.

This clonotype was picked up a small number of times. The chain carries TRBV9 and TRBJ2-1; D gene ambiguous. This CDR3 spans 14 amino acids. The V gene lost 3 bases and the J gene lost 6 bases, with 13 bases spanning the gap. Germline loops: CDR1 SGDLS, CDR2 YYNGEE. The CDR3 is CASSDRAMVNEQFF. The CDR3, as DNA: TGTGCCAGCAGCGACCGGGCCATGGTCAATGAGCAGTTCTTC.

This clonotype has only a few counts. The chain couples TRBV7-8 to TRBJ2-5; D not resolved. This CDR3 has 14 amino acids. Germline V lookup: CDR1 SGHVS, CDR2 FQNEAQ. Trimming pared 6 bases from V and 3 bases from J, leaving 14 bases between. Here the CDR3 reads CASSRRASEETQYF. The DNA for the CDR3 is TGTGCCAGCAGTCGAAGGGCCAGTGAAGAGACCCAGTACTTC. The full variable domain, with the rest looked up from reference TRBV7-8 and TRBJ2-5, is GAGVSQSPRYKVAKRGQDVALRCDPISGHVSLFWYQQALGQGPEFLTYFQNEAQLDKSGLPSDRFFAERPEGSVSTLKIQRTQQEDSAVYLCASSRRASEETQYFGPGTRLLVL.

V gene TRBV4-3 combines with J gene TRBJ2-3; D is undetermined. The V end lost 3 bases, the J end lost 2 bases, and 6 bases lay between the germline ends. The CDR3 runs to 13 residues. CDR1 and CDR2 (germline): LGHNA, YSLEER. DNA of the CDR3: TGCGCCAGCAGCCATATAAACACAGATACGCAGTATTTT. This translates into CASSHINTDTQYF.

The chain combines TRBV20-1 with TRBJ2-5; 9 nucleotides align to TRBD2. This CDR3 has 16 residues. The V gene's germline CDR1 is DFQATT and CDR2 SNEGSKA (reference sequence). V shed 0 bases and J 1 base; nucleotides not matched to a gene: 6. The CDR3 sequence is CSAREASGGFQETQYF. CDR3 DNA: TGCAGTGCTAGAGAGGCGAGCGGGGGGTTCCAAGAGACCCAGTACTTC.

The chain links TRBV20-1 to TRBJ2-5; perhaps D is TRBD1 or TRBD2 (5 bases each). The CDR3 is 13 amino acids. From germline, CDR1 is DFQATT and CDR2 SNEGSKA (reference sequence). Trimming took 4 bases from V and 1 from J, leaving 10 bases between them. The CDR3 reads CSATPGTQETQYF. In DNA form, the CDR3 reads TGCAGTGCTACCCCGGGGACCCAAGAGACCCAGTACTTC.

This clonotype was seen a handful of times. The rearrangement joins TRBV29-1 to TRBJ2-2; tentatively, D is TRBD1 (6 bases). Germline assignment: CDR1 SQVTM and CDR2 ANQGSEA. The CDR3 covers 14 residues. Trimming shortened V by 3 bases and J by 4 bases, and 12 bases separated the two germline ends. The CDR3 reads CSVEVDRLTGELFF. In nucleotides, the CDR3 is TGCAGCGTTGAGGTGGACAGACTCACCGGGGAGCTGTTTTTT.

In its sample, this clonotype was seen once. The chain uses TRBV11-3 and TRBJ2-1; 7 bases align to TRBD2. This CDR3 is built from 15 residues. The trim removed 3 bases at V and 1 base at J, leaving 3 bases unmatched. Germline-derived CDR1 and CDR2 are SGHNT and YENEEA. The CDR3 here is CASSFREGSYNEQFF. In DNA form, the CDR3 reads TGTGCCAGCAGCTTTAGGGAGGGGTCCTACAATGAGCAGTTCTTC.

This clonotype was detected a few times. The chain combines TRBV6-6 with TRBJ2-7; TRBD1 might be the D (6 bases). V was pared by 6 bases and J by 1 base, with 13 bases between. This CDR3 comprises 14 residues. CDR1 and CDR2 from the germline V gene are MNHNY and SVGAGI (reference sequence). As DNA, the CDR3 is TGTGCCAGCAGCGAAACAGGGTATTCCTACGAGCAGTACTTC. This sequence encodes CASSETGYSYEQYF.

The chain links TRBV6-5 to TRBJ2-7; no reliable D call. The J call may be wrong; the DNA end is better matched by TRBJ2-5. Germline V lookup: CDR1 MNHEY, CDR2 SVGAGI. This CDR3 contains 13 residues. CDR3: CASSYTQHETQYF. The CDR3 nucleotides read TGTGCCAGCAGTTACACGCAGCATGAGACCCAGTACTTC.

The chain is built from TRBV6-5 and TRBJ2-7; either TRBD1 or TRBD2 may fit D (5 bases each). CDR3 length equals 14 residues. V lost 2 bases and J lost 2, with 10 bases in between. Germline assignment: CDR1 MNHEY and CDR2 SVGAGI. The CDR3: CASSYPGPPYEQYF. CDR3 DNA: TGTGCCAGCAGTTACCCGGGACCCCCCTACGAGCAGTACTTC.

This clonotype showed up just a few times. CDR3 residues: CSPNRGGYTDTQYF. CDR3 in DNA: TGCAGTCCTAACCGGGGGGGCTACACAGATACGCAGTATTTT. The V and J genes are TRBV20-1 and TRBJ2-3; 8 positions agree with TRBD2. CDR1 is DFQATT and CDR2 is SNEGSKA in the germline V gene (reference sequence). Trimming cost V 8 bases and J 2 bases; bases outside gene matches: 9. CDR3 size: 14 residues.

This clonotype was seen more than once but under ten times. The chain is built from TRBV6-5 and TRBJ1-6; D is possibly TRBD1 (5 bases). Germline V gene lookup returns CDR1 MNHEY and CDR2 SVGAGI. CDR3 length: 15 amino acids. Between the trimmed V and J ends, which lost 6 bases and 8 bases, there was a span of 17 bases. The CDR3 coding sequence is TGTGCCAGCAGACGACCCGGACTAGGGGATTCACCCCTCCACTTT. Residues: CASRRPGLGDSPLHF.

This rearrangement joins TRBV6-2 or TRBV6-3 to TRBJ2-5, with 8 positions matching TRBD1. The DNA end is a closer match to TRBJ2-7, so the J assignment may be wrong. Germline V lookup: CDR1 MNHEY, CDR2 SVGEGT. The CDR3 runs to 15 residues. CDR3 loop: CASRNTWTGSDEQYF. The CDR3, as DNA: TGTGCCAGCAGGAATACCTGGACAGGGTCTGACGAGCAGTACTTC.

The chain employs TRBV20-1 and TRBJ2-3; D is uncertain. Trimming stripped 5 bases from V and 6 bases from J, with 12 bases between. Germline V gene lookup returns CDR1 DFQATT and CDR2 SNEGSKA (reference sequence). The CDR3 sequence is 12 residues long. The chain's CDR3 is CSAGRESDTQYF. The CDR3 DNA reads as TGCAGTGCTGGTCGTGAGTCGGATACGCAGTATTTT.

This clonotype has at least ten counts. The J gene is TRBJ2-3, the V gene TRBV7-2; the D is unclear. Trimming shortened V by 5 bases and J by 4 bases, and 10 bases separated the two germline ends. CDR1 and CDR2 from the germline V gene are SGHTA and FQGNSA. There are 13 residues in the CDR3. CDR3 region: CASSVRGADTQYF. The DNA of the CDR3 is TGTGCCAGCAGCGTGAGAGGCGCAGATACGCAGTATTTT.

The chain has TRBV11-2 and TRBJ2-1; the D call may be TRBD1 or TRBD2 (5 bases each). V was shortened by 1 base and J by 2 bases, with 12 bases between the two germline ends. Germline CDR1 reads SGHAT; CDR2 reads FQNNGV. There are 16 residues in the CDR3. CDR3 coding DNA: TGTGCCAGCAGCTTAGGTCGGGACCAAGCCTACAATGAGCAGTTCTTC. Translation gives CASSLGRDQAYNEQFF.

This chain joins TRBV12-3 or TRBV12-4 and TRBJ1-2, with D perhaps TRBD1 (5 bases). The CDR3 has 12 residues. V lost 5 bases to trimming and J lost 8 bases, with 12 bases between them. CDR3 amino acids: CASSLQGLGYTF. CDR3 coding DNA: TGTGCCAGCAGTCTGCAGGGATTAGGCTACACCTTC.

This clonotype has just a few counts. The chain links TRBV4-2 to TRBJ2-5; TRBD1 matches at 8 bases. The CDR3 runs to 15 residues. The germline CDR1 and CDR2 sequences are LGHNA and YNFKEQ. V was clipped by 1 base and J by 5 bases; unmatched bases: 6. Written as DNA, the CDR3 is TGTGCCAGCAGCCAAGTAGGACAGGGCGAGGAGACCCAGTACTTC. It specifies CASSQVGQGEETQYF.

The CDR3 protein is CAWRDTNKNIQYF. The CDR3 DNA is TGTGCCTGGAGGGACACGAACAAAAACATTCAGTACTTC. The chain recombines TRBV30 with TRBJ2-4; weak D call: TRBD1 (5 bases). The CDR3 is 13 residues long. Deletions cut 3 bases from V and 3 bases from J, with 9 bases between. CDR1 GTSNPN and CDR2 SVGIG come from the germline V gene (reference sequence). The whole variable domain, remainder taken from reference TRBV30 and TRBJ2-4, is SQTIHQWPATLVQPVGSPLSLECTVEGTSNPNLYWYRQAAGRGLQLLFYSVGIGQISSEVPQNLSASRPQDRQFILSSKKLLLSDSGFYLCAWRDTNKNIQYFGAGTRLSVL.

This clonotype was picked up a small number of times. The chain couples TRBV2 to TRBJ1-2, with D possibly matching TRBD1 (5 bases). The CDR3 is 14 amino acids. Trimming stripped 8 bases from V and 8 bases from J, with 21 bases between. Per the germline V gene, CDR1 is SNHLY and CDR2 is FYNNEI. CDR3 amino acids: CASARGAGGTGYTF. CDR3 in DNA: TGTGCCAGCGCCCGCGGGGCAGGCGGTACCGGCTACACCTTC.

This clonotype was seen a handful of times. The J gene is TRBJ2-1, the V gene TRBV25-1; 7 bases fit TRBD1. Germline CDR1 is MGHDK and CDR2 is SYGVNS. Trimming cost V 5 bases and J 15 bases; bases outside gene matches: 10. CDR3 size: 12 residues. The CDR3 region has the DNA TGTGCCAGCAGTTCACAGGGGATCTCTCGGTTCTTC. Protein product: CASSSQGISRFF.

The gene calls are TRBV12-3 or TRBV12-4 and TRBJ1-2, with 9 bases matching TRBD1. The CDR3 is 13 residues long. V was clipped by 6 bases and J by 8 bases; unmatched bases: 7. The CDR3 sequence: CASSPYTGGGYTF. Here the CDR3 DNA reads TGTGCCAGCAGCCCTTATACAGGGGGCGGCTACACCTTC.

V usage is TRBV6-2 or TRBV6-3 and J usage is TRBJ2-5; unclear D gene. The CDR3 has 12 residues. V lost 6 bases to trimming and J lost 5 bases, with 10 bases between them. Germline CDR1 MNHEY, CDR2 SVGEGT. As DNA, the CDR3 is TGTGCCAGCAGAAAGACTGCGGAGACCCAGTACTTC. Encoded protein: CASRKTAETQYF.

The J gene is TRBJ2-3, the V gene TRBV29-1, with D hard to call. Germline V gene lookup returns CDR1 SQVTM and CDR2 ANQGSEA. Deletions cut 6 bases from V and 1 base from J, with 11 bases between. This CDR3 contains 13 residues. This chain's CDR3 is CSVQPQGTDTQYF. The CDR3 DNA is TGCAGCGTCCAACCTCAGGGCACAGATACGCAGTATTTT.

The V gene is TRBV6-1, the J gene TRBJ2-2; D uncertain. CDR1 and CDR2 (germline): MNHNS, SASEGT. The CDR3 is 14 amino acids. The V end lost 2 bases, the J end lost 3 bases, and 7 bases lay between the germline ends. This chain's CDR3 is CASSEWYDTGELFF. CDR3 DNA: TGTGCCAGCAGTGAATGGTACGACACCGGGGAGCTGTTTTTT.